These 8 T cell receptor beta chains were sequenced from one sample in a study of CD8 T cells in ankylosing spondylitis. Study conclusions and caveats: There was a TCR beta motif, made of fewer than 10 highly homologous variants, that appeared characteristic of ankylosing spondylitis blood.

Their cognate antigens are unknown. Via MiXCR, TCRdb re-called the 5' RACE reads, giving one row per CDR3 protein. The profile covers 100,000 or so distinct CDR3 sequences, with about 8.1% appearing a single time and under 35% taken by the ten largest. Sequenced material: blood, either unsorted or a sorted T cell fraction (not recorded which). Receptors were obtained from a male donor with ankylosing spondylitis.

This clonotype came up a few times. The chain is built from TRBV5-1 and TRBJ1-3, with D possibly being TRBD1 (5 bases). In germline, CDR1 is SGHRS, CDR2 YFSETQ. V lost 2 bases and J 1 base, leaving 10 bases between the germline ends. The CDR3 has 15 amino acids. In nucleotides, the CDR3 is TGCGCCAGCAGCTTTCCGGGGCCGTCTGGAAACACCATATATTTT. Translated: CASSFPGPSGNTIYF.

This clonotype was found a few times. V gene TRBV2 combines with J gene TRBJ2-7; D is perhaps TRBD1 (6 bases). Trimming pared 3 bases from V and 2 bases from J, leaving 11 bases between. The CDR3 sequence is 14 residues long. Germline CDR1 reads SNHLY; CDR2 reads FYNNEI. DNA for the CDR3: TGTGCCAGCAGTGAGGCAGGGGTTACCTACGAGCAGTACTTC. It translates to CASSEAGVTYEQYF.

This clonotype was seen a few times. The chain carries TRBV27 and TRBJ2-5; D might be TRBD1 or TRBD2, each matching 5 bases. V was shortened by 6 bases and J by 4 bases, with 15 bases between the two germline ends. The CDR3 loop spans 14 amino acids. Per the germline V gene, CDR1 is MNHEY and CDR2 is SMNVEV (reference sequence). The CDR3 DNA follows: TGTGCCAGCAGCCCCGGGACCTTCGGAGAGACCCAGTACTTC. This encodes CASSPGTFGETQYF.

This clonotype appeared many times. A junction end diverges from the germline sequence, so it may reflect a read error. The rearrangement uses TRBV7-9 and TRBJ2-1, with D hard to call. CDR1 and CDR2 from the germline V gene are SEHNR and FQNEAQ (reference sequence). The CDR3 extends over 12 amino acids. The CDR3 spells CASSLAINDQFF. In DNA form, the CDR3 reads TGTGCCAGCAGCTTAGCGATAAATGACCAGTTCTTC. Supplemented by reference TRBV7-9 and TRBJ2-1, the full variable domain reads DTGVSQNPRHKITKRGQNVTFRCDPISEHNRLYWYRQTLGQGPEFLTYFQNEAQLEKSRLLSDRFSAERPKGSFSTLEIQRTEQGDSAMYLCASSLAINDQFFGPGTRLTVL.

This clonotype showed up just a few times. The chain combines TRBV3-1 with TRBJ2-3; the D gene is possibly TRBD2 (5 bases). This CDR3 contains 17 residues. Germline V lookup: CDR1 LGHDT, CDR2 YNNKEL (reference sequence). V was pared by 1 base and J by 2 bases, with 16 bases between. In nucleotides, the CDR3 is TGTGCCAGCAGCCAAGGATTGAGCGGAGGATTCACAGATACGCAGTATTTT. It translates to CASSQGLSGGFTDTQYF.

This clonotype showed up many times. The rearrangement links TRBV20-1 to TRBJ2-7, with D perhaps given as TRBD1 or TRBD2 (5 bases each). From germline, CDR1 is DFQATT and CDR2 SNEGSKA (reference sequence). Trimming pared 3 bases from V and 4 bases from J, leaving 16 bases between. The CDR3 length is 14 residues. The CDR3 reads CSARIGGEGYEQYF. DNA for the CDR3: TGCAGTGCTAGGATTGGGGGAGAGGGGTACGAGCAGTACTTC.

The chain joins TRBV2 to TRBJ2-1; D possibly corresponds to TRBD1 (6 bases). The CDR3 spans 14 residues. V lost 6 bases and J 9 bases, leaving 18 bases between the germline ends. The germline CDR1 and CDR2 sequences are SNHLY and FYNNEI. The CDR3 DNA reads TGTGCCAGCAGACCTCTATGGACAGACGGTGAGCAGTTCTTC. It encodes CASRPLWTDGEQFF.

Ten or more counts support this clonotype. The chain is built from TRBV12-3 or TRBV12-4 and TRBJ2-5, with 9 bases aligning to TRBD2. V was pared by 2 bases and J by 4 bases, with 8 bases of the junction left unmatched. The CDR3 has 16 residues. DNA for the CDR3: TGTGCCAGCAGTTTATCGCGGGAGGGCCAGGGAGAGACCCAGTACTTC. Its translation: CASSLSREGQGETQYF.